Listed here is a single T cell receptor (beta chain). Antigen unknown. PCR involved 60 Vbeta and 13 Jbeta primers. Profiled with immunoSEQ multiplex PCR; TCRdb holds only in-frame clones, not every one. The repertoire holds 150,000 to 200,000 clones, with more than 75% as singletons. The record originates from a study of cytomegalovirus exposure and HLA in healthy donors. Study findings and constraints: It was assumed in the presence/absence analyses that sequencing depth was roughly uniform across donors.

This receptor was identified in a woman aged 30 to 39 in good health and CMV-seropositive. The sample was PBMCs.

DNA for the CDR3: TGTGCCAGCAGCGAGGGGTTGGGAAGCAATCAGCCCCAGCATTTT. Residues: CASSEGLGSNQPQHF. V and J are TRBV9 and TRBJ1-5; D perhaps matches TRBD1 (5 bases). Trimming removed 3 bases at V and 1 base at J, with 11 bases between. This CDR3 has 15 residues. Per the germline V gene, CDR1 is SGDLS and CDR2 is YYNGEE.